One sample yielded the 17 T cell receptor beta chains listed below, sequenced in a study of tumor-infiltrating lymphocytes in primary liver carcinoma. For each extraction, RNA and DNA were obtained together from roughly 20-30 mg of unsorted bulk tissue. The investigators made TCR beta cDNA from 500 ng total RNA, using a constant-region primer. A slightly modified ARM-PCR protocol with three nested multiplex PCR rounds produced these TCR beta libraries. Amplification in the first two PCR rounds was performed using TRBV1-TRBV30 forward primers and a C-beta reverse primer for about 10 cycles each. From the multiplex PCR reads, TCRdb called clonotypes with MiXCR, one entry per CDR3 protein. The data contain approximately 110,000 distinct CDR3 sequences, 60% to 75% of them singletons. Sequenced sample: liver tumor tissue from sampling region 3. This sample's subset: tumor region T3, left-lateral pole. The receptors come from a woman aged 55-70 years with primary liver carcinoma and hepatitis B virus infection.

With regard to this clonotype: Here the CDR3 omits its conserved ending phenylalanine or tryptophan, so a read error is the likely source. The V and J genes are TRBV11-2 and TRBJ2-7, with 7 bases fitting TRBD2. This CDR3 region has 14 residues. Germline CDR1 reads SGHAT; CDR2 reads FQNNGV. CDR3 nucleotides: TGTGACAGCAGCTTGACTGGCGGGAGTTACGAGCAGTACTAC. As protein: CDSSLTGGSYEQYY.

On this clonotype: At one end, the junction sequence differs from germline, possibly due to a read error. The CDR3 loop is CATSPRRGTQYF. In DNA form, the CDR3 reads TGTGCCACCAGCCCACGGAGGGGTACACAGTATTTT. V and J are TRBV5-6 and TRBJ2-3; D perhaps matches TRBD2 (6 bases). There are 12 residues in the CDR3. Germline values: CDR1 SGHDT, CDR2 YYEEEE.

This clonotype showed up just a few times. A much larger clone differs by one base, so this may be a read error. This chain joins TRBV6-6 and TRBJ2-7; TRBD1 aligns across 7 bases. Germline V gene data show CDR1 as MNHNY and CDR2 as SVGAGI (reference sequence). This CDR3 is built from 13 residues. The CDR3 spells CASTQTGRYERYF. The CDR3 coding sequence is TGTGCCAGCACCCAGACAGGGAGATACGAGCGGTACTTC.

As for this clonotype: In this CDR3 the conserved last residue, phenylalanine or tryptophan, is missing, so a read error is likely. This rearrangement joins TRBV29-1 to TRBJ2-2; D perhaps matches TRBD2 (5 bases). Germline CDR1 is SQVTM and CDR2 is ANQGSEA. This CDR3 region has 13 residues. The CDR3 region is CSVEMASTGVLFY. In nucleotides, the CDR3 is TGCAGCGTTGAAATGGCCAGCACCGGGGTGCTGTTTTAT.

This clonotype was seen more than once but under ten times. V and J are TRBV5-1 and TRBJ1-2, with a possible D match to TRBD1 (5 bases). CDR3 size: 17 residues. Germline values: CDR1 SGHRS, CDR2 YFSETQ. Trimming left V 0 bases short and J 0 bases short, with 15 bases between. CDR3 region: CASSLVTGGIANYGYTF. CDR3 nucleotides: TGCGCCAGCAGCTTGGTGACGGGGGGGATAGCTAACTATGGCTACACCTTC.

The chain employs TRBV7-9 and TRBJ2-7, with no clear D. Looked up from germline, CDR1 is SEHNR and CDR2 is FQNEAQ (reference sequence). V was clipped by 5 bases and J by 1 base, with 15 bases between them. This CDR3 is 15 amino acids long. Here the CDR3 DNA reads TGTGCCAGCAGCCCCGACCCCGGACGATCCTACGAGCAGTACTTC. It codes for CASSPDPGRSYEQYF.

The table lists this clonotype with a few counts. This clone may be a read error of a much larger clone one base away. V and J are TRBV11-1 and TRBJ2-7; 7 bases line up with TRBD1. Germline loops: CDR1 SGHAT, CDR2 FQDESV (reference sequence). There are 13 residues in the CDR3. The CDR3 DNA is TGTGCCGGCAGGGGGAAGCGATCCTACGAGCAGTACTTC. As protein: CAGRGKRSYEQYF.

Remarks on this clonotype: The junction and the germline gene differ at one end; a read error may be behind it. The V call is TRBV6-5, the J call TRBJ2-1; D is undetermined. Germline V gives CDR1 MNHEY, CDR2 SVGAGI. The CDR3 runs 15 residues. CDR3 nucleotides: TGTGTCAGCAGTTACGTAGCAAGCGCCTACAATGAGCAGTTCTTC. Translated: CVSSYVASAYNEQFF.

In regard to this clonotype: A much bigger clone sits one base away, suggesting this may be a read error. The V gene is TRBV12-3 or TRBV12-4, the J gene TRBJ1-5; D is ambiguous. V was shortened by 2 bases and J by 7 bases, with 12 bases between the two germline ends. The CDR3 has 14 amino acids. The CDR3 sequence: CASSLRYMGQPQHF. The DNA for the CDR3 is TGTGCCAGCAGTTTACGCTACATGGGCCAGCCCCAGCATTTT.

Regarding this clonotype: A much larger clone is a single base away; this may be a read error. The CDR3 DNA is TGTGCCAGCAGCCTGAGACAGGGGGCTTACGAGCAGTACTTC. This codes for CASSLRQGAYEQYF. V is TRBV7-9 and J is TRBJ2-7; the match to TRBD1 covers 10 bases. The CDR3 is made up of 14 amino acids. The trim removed 5 bases at V and 4 bases at J, leaving 5 bases unmatched. Germline CDR1 SEHNR, CDR2 FQNEAQ (reference sequence). Complete variable domain (other parts from reference TRBV7-9 and TRBJ2-7): DTGVSQNPRHKITKRGQNVTFRCDPISEHNRLYWYRQTLGQGPEFLTYFQNEAQLEKSRLLSDRFSAERPKGSFSTLEIQRTEQGDSAMYLCASSLRQGAYEQYFGPGTRLTVT.

This clonotype has a single count. A junction boundary mismatches the germline segment, possibly from a read error. The J gene is TRBJ2-3, the V gene TRBV11-1; possible D gene TRBD2, 5 bases. The CDR3 consists of 14 residues. Germline V gene sequence: CDR1 SGHAT, CDR2 FQDESV (reference sequence). DNA of the CDR3: TGTGCCAGCGGCTTAAGGCAACATGAGGGAGAGTCTCACTTT. This sequence encodes CASGLRQHEGESHF.

CDR3 loop: CAINSSQGPIVGEKLFF. The CDR3 DNA is TGTGCCATCAATTCCTCGCAGGGGCCGATCGTGGGCGAAAAACTGTTTTTT. The chain uses TRBV6-6 and TRBJ1-4; a weak D match, TRBD1 (6 bases). CDR3 size: 17 residues. V was cut by 10 bases and J by 8 bases, with 29 bases left in between. CDR1 MNHNY and CDR2 SVGAGI come from the germline V gene (reference sequence).

This clonotype was picked up many times. The chain employs TRBV10-3 and TRBJ2-1; 9 bases are a match to TRBD1. Germline V gives CDR1 ENHRY, CDR2 SYGVKD. J gave up 7 bases and V 10 bases, and 11 bases lay outside the gene matches. The CDR3 has 14 residues. CDR3 DNA sequence: TGTGCCACCGCGACCGGGACAGGGAATAATGAGCAGTTCTTC. It is translated as CATATGTGNNEQFF.

With regard to this clonotype: One junction end does not reproduce the germline sequence, and a read error may be involved. V is TRBV28 and J is TRBJ2-3; no clear D. In germline, CDR1 is MDHEN, CDR2 SYDVKM. The CDR3 is 14 residues long. The CDR3 DNA is TGTGCCAGCAGTTTTATGGATTACACAGATACGCAATATTTT. Protein: CASSFMDYTDTQYF.

This clonotype was counted ten times or more. The CDR3 DNA reads as TGTGCCATCAGTGAAGTAGACAGCAAAAACATTCAGTACTTC. Amino acid sequence: CAISEVDSKNIQYF. The rearrangement uses TRBV10-3 and TRBJ2-4; possible D gene TRBD1, 5 bases. Germline V gene data show CDR1 as ENHRY and CDR2 as SYGVKD. The V end was cut by 3 bases, the J end by 3 bases, with 9 bases between. The CDR3 is made up of 14 amino acids.

This clonotype was seen once. The V and J genes are TRBV11-1 and TRBJ1-2; 8 bases are a match to TRBD1. This CDR3 is 15 amino acids long. Looked up from germline, CDR1 is SGHAT and CDR2 is FQDESV (reference sequence). This chain's CDR3 is CAGSFSDRVRDGYTF. The CDR3 DNA is TGTGCAGGCAGTTTCTCGGACAGGGTCAGGGATGGCTACACCTTC.

Turning to this clonotype: A read error may produce the germline difference seen at one junction end. Here the CDR3 reads CVSSQRGLNRPQHF. The CDR3 coding sequence is TGTGTCAGCAGCCAAAGGGGTTTGAATCGGCCCCAGCATTTT. The chain links TRBV14 to TRBJ1-5, with D perhaps TRBD1 (5 bases). CDR1 is SGHDN and CDR2 is FVKESK in the germline V gene. The CDR3 extends over 14 amino acids.